Below are 8 T cell receptor beta chains sequenced from a single sample in a study of CXCR3-negative and CXCR3-positive naive CD8 T cells. Study-wide findings and caveats: Naive cells that were CXCR3-positive had more hydrophobic TRB CDR3s (compared with CXCR3-negative naive cells).

Researchers prepared the TRB cDNA libraries using 5' RACE with UMI labels. Reprocessing the 5' RACE reads, TCRdb reports a single entry for every CDR3 protein and omits DNA. This table holds about 150,000 distinct CDR3 sequences. These receptors have no known antigen. The sequenced sample was naive CXCR3+ CD8+ T cells from blood. Subset meaning: CD45RO-CCR7+CD27+CD95- naive CD8+ T cells expressing CXCR3 (TNR3+). The receptor source for this set is a human donor in good health. Some clones in this sample may be carry-over from other donors' samples.

This chain connects TRBV29-1 to TRBJ2-7; TCRdb's D call of TRBD2 is untestable without DNA. The CDR3 is made up of 13 amino acids. Germline V lookup: CDR1 SQVTM, CDR2 ANQGSEA. CDR3 residues: CSVSRDYLSEQYF.

This rearrangement joins TRBV7-2 to TRBJ2-3; the D gene TCRdb calls, TRBD2, cannot be checked with no DNA. Germline V gene lookup returns CDR1 SGHTA and CDR2 FQGNSA. CDR3 size: 15 residues. The chain's CDR3 is CASSLGAGGTDTQYF.

The rearrangement links TRBV3-1 to TRBJ2-5; TCRdb lists TRBD2, though no DNA is available to test this call. The CDR3 has 15 amino acids. Germline CDR1 reads LGHDT; CDR2 reads YNNKEL (reference sequence). CDR3 region: CASSQDFSGEETQYF.

The chain combines TRBV16 with TRBJ1-6; the TCRdb call, TRBD1, lacks DNA for checking. Germline V gene data show CDR1 as KGHSY and CDR2 as FQNENV. The CDR3 is made up of 14 amino acids. The CDR3 is CASSQSGGHSPLHF.

The chain uses TRBV2 and TRBJ1-2; TCRdb picks TRBD1, but there is no DNA to check that call. This CDR3 is 12 amino acids long. Germline V lookup: CDR1 SNHLY, CDR2 FYNNEI. This CDR3 is CASNSGPGGYTF.

This sequence joins TRBV6-2 or TRBV6-3 and TRBJ1-5. CDR1 and CDR2 from the germline V gene are MNHEY and SVGEGT. There are 13 residues in the CDR3. Here the CDR3 reads CATLGLWDQPQHF.

The chain combines TRBV29-1 with TRBJ1-1; no DNA is available, so the TRBD1 call from TCRdb remains unchecked. The germline V gene has CDR1 SQVTM and CDR2 ANQGSEA. The CDR3 is made up of 13 amino acids. CDR3 sequence: CSVETGGITEAFF.

This sequence joins TRBV5-1 and TRBJ2-7; TCRdb returns TRBD2, unconfirmable since there is no DNA. CDR3 length equals 13 residues. From germline, CDR1 is SGHRS and CDR2 YFSETQ. CDR3 protein: CASSLWGDYEQYF.